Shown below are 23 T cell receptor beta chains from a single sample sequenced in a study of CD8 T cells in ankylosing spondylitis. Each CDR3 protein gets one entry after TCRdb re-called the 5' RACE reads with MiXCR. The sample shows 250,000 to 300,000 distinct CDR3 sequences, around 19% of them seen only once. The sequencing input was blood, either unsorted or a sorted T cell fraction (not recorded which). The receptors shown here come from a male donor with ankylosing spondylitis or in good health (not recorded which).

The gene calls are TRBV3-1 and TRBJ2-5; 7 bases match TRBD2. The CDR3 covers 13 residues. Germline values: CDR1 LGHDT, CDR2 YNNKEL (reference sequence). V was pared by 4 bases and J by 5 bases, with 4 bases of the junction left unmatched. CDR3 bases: TGTGCCAGCAGCCGAGGGAGGGACGAGACCCAGTACTTC. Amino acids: CASSRGRDETQYF.

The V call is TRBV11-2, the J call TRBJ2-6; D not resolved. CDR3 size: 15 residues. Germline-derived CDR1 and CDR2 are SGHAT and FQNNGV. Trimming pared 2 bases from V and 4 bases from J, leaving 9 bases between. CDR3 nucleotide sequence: TGTGCCAGCAGCTTAATTGGCGCAGGGGCCAACGTCCTGACTTTC. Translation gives CASSLIGAGANVLTF. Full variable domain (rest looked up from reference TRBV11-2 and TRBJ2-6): EAGVAQSPRYKIIEKRQSVAFWCNPISGHATLYWYQQILGQGPKLLIQFQNNGVVDDSQLPKDRFSAERLKGVDSTLKIQPAKLEDSAVYLCASSLIGAGANVLTFGAGSRLTVL.

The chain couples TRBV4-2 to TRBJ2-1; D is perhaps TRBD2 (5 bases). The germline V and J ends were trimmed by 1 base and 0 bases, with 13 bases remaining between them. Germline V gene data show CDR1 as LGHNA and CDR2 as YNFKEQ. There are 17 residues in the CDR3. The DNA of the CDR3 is TGTGCCAGCAGCCAAGGACTATCTGGACTCTCCTACAATGAGCAGTTCTTC. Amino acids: CASSQGLSGLSYNEQFF.

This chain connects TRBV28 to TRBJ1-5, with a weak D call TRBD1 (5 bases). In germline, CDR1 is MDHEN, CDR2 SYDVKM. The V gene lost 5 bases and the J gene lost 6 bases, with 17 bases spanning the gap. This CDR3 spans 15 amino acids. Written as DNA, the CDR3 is TGTGCCAGCAGTATACACCAAGGGGTCAGTCAGCCCCAGCATTTT. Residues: CASSIHQGVSQPQHF.

CDR3 residues: CASSPPEKAQYF. CDR3 DNA: TGTGCCAGCTCACCACCAGAGAAGGCGCAGTATTTT. The chain couples TRBV18 to TRBJ2-3; no reliable D call. Trimming removed 0 bases at V and 10 bases at J, with 8 bases between. This CDR3 comprises 12 residues. In germline, CDR1 is KGHSH, CDR2 LQKENI.

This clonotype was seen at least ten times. The CDR3 protein is CASSFSGEGYGYTF. DNA of the CDR3: TGTGCCAGCAGTTTTTCAGGGGAAGGGTATGGCTACACCTTC. V is TRBV27 and J is TRBJ1-2, with D possibly TRBD1 on 6 matching bases. This CDR3 has 14 amino acids. The ends were cut back, 3 bases at V and 5 bases at J, with 13 bases in the middle. The germline V gene encodes CDR1 MNHEY and CDR2 SMNVEV (reference sequence).

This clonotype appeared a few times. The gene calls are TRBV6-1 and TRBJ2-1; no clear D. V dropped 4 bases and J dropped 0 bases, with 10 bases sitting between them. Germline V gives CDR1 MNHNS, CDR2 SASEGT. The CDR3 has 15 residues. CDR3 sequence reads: CASSVALHSYNEQFF. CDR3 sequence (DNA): TGTGCCAGCAGTGTCGCCCTACACTCCTACAATGAGCAGTTCTTC.

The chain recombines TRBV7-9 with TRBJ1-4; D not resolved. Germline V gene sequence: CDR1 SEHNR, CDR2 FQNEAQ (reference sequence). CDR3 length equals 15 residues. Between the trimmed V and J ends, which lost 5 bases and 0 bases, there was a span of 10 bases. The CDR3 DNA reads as TGTGCCAGCAGCCCGGATCAATCAACTAATGAAAAACTGTTTTTT. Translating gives CASSPDQSTNEKLFF.

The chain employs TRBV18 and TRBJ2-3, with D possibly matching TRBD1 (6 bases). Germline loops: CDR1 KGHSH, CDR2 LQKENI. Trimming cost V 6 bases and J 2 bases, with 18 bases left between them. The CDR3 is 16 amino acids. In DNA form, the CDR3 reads TGTGCCAGCTCGGTGTTGGAGACAGGCAACACAGATACGCAGTATTTT. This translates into CASSVLETGNTDTQYF.

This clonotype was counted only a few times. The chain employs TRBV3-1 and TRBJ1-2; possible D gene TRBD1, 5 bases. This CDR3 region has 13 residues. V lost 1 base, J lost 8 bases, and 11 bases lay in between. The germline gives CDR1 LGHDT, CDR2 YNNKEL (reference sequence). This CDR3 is CASSQAGGTGYTF. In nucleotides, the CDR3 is TGTGCCAGCAGCCAAGCGGGAGGGACCGGCTACACCTTC. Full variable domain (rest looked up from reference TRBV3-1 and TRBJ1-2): DTAVSQTPKYLVTQMGNDKSIKCEQNLGHDTMYWYKQDSKKFLKIMFSYNNKELIINETVPNRFSPKSPDKAHLNLHINSLELGDSAVYFCASSQAGGTGYTFGSGTRLTVV.

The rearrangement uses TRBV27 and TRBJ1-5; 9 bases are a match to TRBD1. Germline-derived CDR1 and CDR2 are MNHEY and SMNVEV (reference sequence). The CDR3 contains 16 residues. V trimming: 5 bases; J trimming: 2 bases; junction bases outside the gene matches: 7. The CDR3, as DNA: TGTGCCAGCAGTCGGACTCGACAGGGGGGCAATCAGCCCCAGCATTTT. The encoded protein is CASSRTRQGGNQPQHF.

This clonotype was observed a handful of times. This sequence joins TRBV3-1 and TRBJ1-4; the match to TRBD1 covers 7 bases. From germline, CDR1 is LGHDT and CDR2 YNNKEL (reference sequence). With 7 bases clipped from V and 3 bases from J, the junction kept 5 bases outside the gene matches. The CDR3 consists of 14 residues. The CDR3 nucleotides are TGTGCCAGCAACCGACAGGGTGCTAATGAAAAACTGTTTTTT. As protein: CASNRQGANEKLFF.

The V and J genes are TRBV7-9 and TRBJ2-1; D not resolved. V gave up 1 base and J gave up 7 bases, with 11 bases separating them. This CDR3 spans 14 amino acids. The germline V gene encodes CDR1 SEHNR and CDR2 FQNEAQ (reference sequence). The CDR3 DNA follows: TGTGCCAGCAGCTTAGATGGGTTTTGGAATGAGCAGTTCTTC. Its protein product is CASSLDGFWNEQFF.

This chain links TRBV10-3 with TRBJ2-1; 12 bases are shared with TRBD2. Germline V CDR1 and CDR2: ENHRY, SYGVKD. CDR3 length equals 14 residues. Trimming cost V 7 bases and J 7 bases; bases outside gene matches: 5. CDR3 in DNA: TGTGCCATCATGCCACTAGCGGGAGGTAATGAGCAGTTCTTC. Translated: CAIMPLAGGNEQFF.

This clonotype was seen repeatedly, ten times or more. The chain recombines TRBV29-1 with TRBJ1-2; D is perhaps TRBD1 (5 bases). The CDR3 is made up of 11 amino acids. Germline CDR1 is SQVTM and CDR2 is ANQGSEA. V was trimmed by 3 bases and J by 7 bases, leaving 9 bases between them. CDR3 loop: CSVDKGAGYTF. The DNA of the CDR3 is TGCAGCGTTGATAAAGGGGCTGGCTACACCTTC.

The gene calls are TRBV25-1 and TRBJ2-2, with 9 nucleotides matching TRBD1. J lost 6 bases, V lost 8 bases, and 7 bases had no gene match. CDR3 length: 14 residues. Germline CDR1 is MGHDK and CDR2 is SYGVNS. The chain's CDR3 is CASAGQGGAGELFF. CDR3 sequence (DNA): TGTGCCAGCGCGGGACAGGGTGGTGCCGGGGAGCTGTTTTTT. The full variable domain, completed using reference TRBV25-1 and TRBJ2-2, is EADIYQTPRYLVIGTGKKITLECSQTMGHDKMYWYQQDPGMELHLIHYSYGVNSTEKGDLSSESTVSRIRTEHFPLTLESARPSHTSQYLCASAGQGGAGELFFGEGSRLTVL.

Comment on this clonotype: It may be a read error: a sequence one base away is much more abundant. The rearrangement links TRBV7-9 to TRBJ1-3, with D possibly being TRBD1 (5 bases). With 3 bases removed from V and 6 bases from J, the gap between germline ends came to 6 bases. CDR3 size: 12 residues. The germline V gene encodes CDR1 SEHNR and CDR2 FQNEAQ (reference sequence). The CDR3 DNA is TGTGCCAGCAGCTTGGGGGAAAACACCATATATTTT. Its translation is CASSLGENTIYF. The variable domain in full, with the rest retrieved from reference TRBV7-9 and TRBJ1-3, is DTGVSQNPRHKITKRGQNVTFRCDPISEHNRLYWYRQTLGQGPEFLTYFQNEAQLEKSRLLSDRFSAERPKGSFSTLEIQRTEQGDSAMYLCASSLGENTIYFGEGSWLTVV.

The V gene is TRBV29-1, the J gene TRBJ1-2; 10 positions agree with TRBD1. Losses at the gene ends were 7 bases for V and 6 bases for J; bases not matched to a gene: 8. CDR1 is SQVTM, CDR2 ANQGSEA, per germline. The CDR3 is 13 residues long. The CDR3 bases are TGCAGCGCCGGGACAGGGGAGGGAAATGGCTACACCTTC. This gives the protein CSAGTGEGNGYTF.

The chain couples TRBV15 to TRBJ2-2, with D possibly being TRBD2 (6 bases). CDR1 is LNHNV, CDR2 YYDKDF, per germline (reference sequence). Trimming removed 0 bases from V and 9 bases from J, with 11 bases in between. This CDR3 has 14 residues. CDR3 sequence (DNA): TGTGCCACCAGCAGAGATCGCGGGACCCGGGAGCTGTTTTTT. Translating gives CATSRDRGTRELFF.

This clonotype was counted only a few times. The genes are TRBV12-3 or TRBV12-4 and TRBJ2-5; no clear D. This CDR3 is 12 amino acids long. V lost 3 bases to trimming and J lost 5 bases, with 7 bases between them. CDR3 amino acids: CASSFGWETQYF. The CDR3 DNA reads TGTGCCAGCAGTTTCGGGTGGGAGACCCAGTACTTC.

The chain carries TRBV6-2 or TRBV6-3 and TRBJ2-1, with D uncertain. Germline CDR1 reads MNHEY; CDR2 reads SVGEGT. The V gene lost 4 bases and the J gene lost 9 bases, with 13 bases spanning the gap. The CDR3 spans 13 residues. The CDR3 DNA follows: TGTGCCAGCAGTTTCAGAACCTTTTCTGAGCAGTTCTTC. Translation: CASSFRTFSEQFF.

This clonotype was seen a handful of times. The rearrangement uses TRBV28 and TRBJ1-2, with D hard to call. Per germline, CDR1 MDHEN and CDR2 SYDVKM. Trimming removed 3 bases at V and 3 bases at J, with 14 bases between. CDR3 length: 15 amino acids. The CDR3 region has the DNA TGTGCCAGCAGTTTTAAGGTTGATCCAGACTATGGCTACACCTTC. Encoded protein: CASSFKVDPDYGYTF.

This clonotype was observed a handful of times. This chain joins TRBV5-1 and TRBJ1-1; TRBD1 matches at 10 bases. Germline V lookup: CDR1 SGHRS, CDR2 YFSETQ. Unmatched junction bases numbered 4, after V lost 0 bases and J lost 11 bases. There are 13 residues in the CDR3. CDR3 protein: CASSLVGQGEAFF. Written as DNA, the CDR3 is TGCGCCAGCAGCTTGGTCGGACAGGGGGAGGCTTTCTTT.